Following are 16 T cell receptor beta chains from one sample sequenced in a study of cytomegalovirus exposure and HLA in healthy donors. The PCR made use of 60 Vbeta and 13 Jbeta primers. Clones were read by immunoSEQ multiplex PCR, and TCRdb kept only the in-frame ones, dropping some. The sample lists about 160,000 clones, around four fifths occurring once. The sequenced material came from PBMCs. The receptors here all came from a man aged 45 to 65 in good health and CMV-seropositive.

The chain has TRBV28 and TRBJ1-1; unclear D gene. Germline assignment: CDR1 MDHEN and CDR2 SYDVKM. The CDR3 is 14 amino acids. V was pared by 2 bases and J by 5 bases, with 12 bases between. CDR3 sequence reads: CASSLRYSGTEAFF. The CDR3 DNA is TGTGCCAGCAGTTTACGGTACTCGGGAACTGAAGCTTTCTTT.

The V gene is TRBV10-3, the J gene TRBJ1-6; D is perhaps TRBD1 (5 bases). The V end was cut by 4 bases, the J end by 9 bases, with 13 bases between. In germline, CDR1 is ENHRY, CDR2 SYGVKD. There are 14 residues in the CDR3. The CDR3 sequence: CAISGTTGGSPLHF. CDR3 DNA: TGTGCCATCAGTGGCACGACCGGGGGTTCACCCCTCCACTTT.

The V gene is TRBV28, the J gene TRBJ2-3, with 7 bases that match TRBD2. The CDR3 spans 16 residues. Germline V lookup: CDR1 MDHEN, CDR2 SYDVKM. J lost 4 bases, V lost 6 bases, and 13 bases had no gene match. The CDR3 protein is CASRSQVAGEADTQYF. The CDR3 region has the DNA TGTGCCAGCAGGTCCCAGGTGGCGGGAGAAGCAGATACGCAGTATTTT.

The chain recombines TRBV18 with TRBJ1-4, with 7 bases fitting TRBD1. With 7 bases clipped from V and 4 bases from J, the junction kept 3 bases outside the gene matches. The germline V gene encodes CDR1 KGHSH and CDR2 LQKENI. This CDR3 region has 13 residues. CDR3 in amino acids: CASWGTVNEKLFF. Written as DNA, the CDR3 is TGTGCCAGCTGGGGGACAGTTAATGAAAAACTGTTTTTT.

The V call is TRBV29-1, the J call TRBJ1-2; the match to TRBD1 covers 8 bases. CDR3 size: 14 residues. Unmatched junction bases numbered 8, after V lost 6 bases and J lost 2 bases. Per the germline V gene, CDR1 is SQVTM and CDR2 is ANQGSEA. The CDR3 DNA reads as TGCAGCGTCCTGACCGGGACAGGCAACTATGGCTACACCTTC. As protein: CSVLTGTGNYGYTF. The whole variable domain, filled in from reference TRBV29-1 and TRBJ1-2, reads SAVISQKPSRDICQRGTSLTIQCQVDSQVTMMFWYRQQPGQSLTLIATANQGSEATYESGFVIDKFPISRPNLTFSTLTVSNMSPEDSSIYLCSVLTGTGNYGYTFGSGTRLTVV.

The chain is built from TRBV29-1 and TRBJ1-4; D is unresolved. V lost 0 bases and J lost 3, with 11 bases in between. CDR3 length equals 15 residues. The germline gives CDR1 SQVTM, CDR2 ANQGSEA. CDR3 loop: CSVEDQASPNEKLFF. The CDR3 DNA reads as TGCAGCGTTGAAGATCAGGCGAGCCCTAATGAAAAACTGTTTTTT. Drawing the rest from reference TRBV29-1 and TRBJ1-4, the complete variable domain is SAVISQKPSRDICQRGTSLTIQCQVDSQVTMMFWYRQQPGQSLTLIATANQGSEATYESGFVIDKFPISRPNLTFSTLTVSNMSPEDSSIYLCSVEDQASPNEKLFFGSGTQLSVL.

V gene TRBV19 combines with J gene TRBJ1-1; D is undetermined. V was clipped by 6 bases and J by 4 bases, with 15 bases between them. The CDR3 is 14 amino acids. Germline V gene data show CDR1 as LNHDA and CDR2 as SQIVND (reference sequence). CDR3 sequence (DNA): TGTGCCAGTAGCCTCTCATGGAGATCCACTGAAGCTTTCTTT. It is translated as CASSLSWRSTEAFF.

The V and J genes are TRBV4-2 and TRBJ2-6; 9 bases are shared with TRBD2. Germline CDR1 LGHNA, CDR2 YNFKEQ. This CDR3 region has 19 residues. Unmatched junction bases numbered 7, after V lost 0 bases and J lost 1 base. The CDR3 protein is CASSQDLASGDSGANVLTF. In nucleotides, the CDR3 is TGTGCCAGCAGCCAAGATTTGGCTAGCGGGGATTCTGGGGCCAACGTCCTGACTTTC.

The chain links TRBV7-2 to TRBJ1-5; D remains ambiguous. The V and J ends lost 3 bases and 5 bases respectively, with 5 bases between them. The CDR3 has 12 amino acids. Germline CDR1 SGHTA, CDR2 FQGNSA. In nucleotides, the CDR3 is TGTGCCAGCAGCTTCGCGGATCAGCCCCAGCATTTT. Translation gives CASSFADQPQHF.

V usage is TRBV19 and J usage is TRBJ1-4, with a weak D call TRBD1 (6 bases). Germline V gene lookup returns CDR1 LNHDA and CDR2 SQIVND (reference sequence). The CDR3 has 15 amino acids. Trimming removed 4 bases from V and 3 bases from J, with 12 bases in between. CDR3 nucleotides: TGTGCCAGTAGTACCACAGGGACGTCTAATGAAAAACTGTTTTTT. Its translation is CASSTTGTSNEKLFF.

This clone appeared a single time. The V call is TRBV6-6, the J call TRBJ1-1; 10 nucleotides align to TRBD1. This CDR3 spans 15 amino acids. From germline, CDR1 is MNHNY and CDR2 SVGAGI (reference sequence). The trim removed 4 bases at V and 2 bases at J, leaving 4 bases unmatched. In DNA form, the CDR3 reads TGTGCCAGCAGTTCTTGGACAGGGGGAAACACTGAAGCTTTCTTT. It is translated as CASSSWTGGNTEAFF.

J is TRBJ2-5 and V is TRBV18; D call uncertain. The CDR3 totals 13 residues. Trimming took 5 bases from V and 4 from J, leaving 11 bases between them. The V gene's germline CDR1 is KGHSH and CDR2 LQKENI. CDR3 protein: CASSSRIVETQYF. The CDR3, as DNA: TGTGCCAGCTCATCTAGGATTGTAGAGACCCAGTACTTC.

The chain carries TRBV11-2 and TRBJ2-7; no reliable D call. The germline V gene has CDR1 SGHAT and CDR2 FQNNGV. Trimming cost V 4 bases and J 0 bases, with 10 bases left between them. The CDR3 is 14 amino acids. CDR3 loop: CASSYIGSSYEQYF. The CDR3 DNA is TGTGCCAGCAGCTACATCGGGTCCTCCTACGAGCAGTACTTC. Together with reference TRBV11-2 and TRBJ2-7, the CDR3 gives the full variable domain: EAGVAQSPRYKIIEKRQSVAFWCNPISGHATLYWYQQILGQGPKLLIQFQNNGVVDDSQLPKDRFSAERLKGVDSTLKIQPAKLEDSAVYLCASSYIGSSYEQYFGPGTRLTVT.

The V gene is TRBV19, the J gene TRBJ1-5, with 9 bases that match TRBD1. This CDR3 comprises 18 residues. Germline CDR1 reads LNHDA; CDR2 reads SQIVND (reference sequence). V was clipped by 9 bases and J by 0 bases; unmatched bases: 15. CDR3 DNA: TGTGCCAGCAGACTCAACAGGGGGCCTGATTATAGCAATCAGCCCCAGCATTTT. Its protein is CASRLNRGPDYSNQPQHF.

The V gene is TRBV7-3, the J gene TRBJ1-2, with TRBD1 as a possible D gene (6 bases). V was shortened by 2 bases and J by 6 bases, with 19 bases between the two germline ends. The CDR3 loop spans 16 amino acids. CDR1 is SGHTA, CDR2 FQGTGA, per germline. CDR3 sequence (DNA): TGTGCCAGCAGCTTAGGTAAGGGGAGGGGGGTCGATGGCTACACCTTC. Translation: CASSLGKGRGVDGYTF.

V is TRBV28 and J is TRBJ1-5; TRBD1 matches 10 bases. CDR3 length: 16 amino acids. CDR1 and CDR2 from the germline V gene are MDHEN and SYDVKM. V gave up 6 bases and J gave up 0 bases; unmatched junction bases: 5. CDR3: CASSPTGGDSNQPQHF. CDR3 sequence (DNA): TGTGCCAGCAGCCCGACAGGGGGCGATAGCAATCAGCCCCAGCATTTT.